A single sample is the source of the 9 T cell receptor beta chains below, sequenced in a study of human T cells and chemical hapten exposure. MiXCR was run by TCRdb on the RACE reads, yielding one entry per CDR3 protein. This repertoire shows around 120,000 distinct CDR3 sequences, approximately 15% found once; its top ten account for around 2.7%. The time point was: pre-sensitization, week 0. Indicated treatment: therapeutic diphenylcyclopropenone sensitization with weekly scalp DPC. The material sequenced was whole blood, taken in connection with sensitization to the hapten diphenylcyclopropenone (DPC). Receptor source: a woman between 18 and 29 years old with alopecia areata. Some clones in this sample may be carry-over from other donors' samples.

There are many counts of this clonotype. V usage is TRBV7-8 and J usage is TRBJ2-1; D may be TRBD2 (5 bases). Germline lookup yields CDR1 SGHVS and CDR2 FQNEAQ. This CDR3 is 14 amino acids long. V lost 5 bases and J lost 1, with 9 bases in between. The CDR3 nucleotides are TGTGCCAGCAGCAGGGAGCCGTCCTACAATGAGCAGTTCTTC. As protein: CASSREPSYNEQFF.

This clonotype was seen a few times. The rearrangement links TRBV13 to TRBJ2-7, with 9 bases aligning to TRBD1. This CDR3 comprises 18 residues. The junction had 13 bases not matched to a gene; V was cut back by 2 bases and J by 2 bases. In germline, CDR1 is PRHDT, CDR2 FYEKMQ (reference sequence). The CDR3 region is CASSLWGTGRRVPYEQYF. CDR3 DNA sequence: TGTGCCAGCAGCTTATGGGGGACAGGGAGACGGGTCCCCTACGAGCAGTACTTC.

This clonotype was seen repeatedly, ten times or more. The CDR3 loop reads CASSVGVSGGRNIQYF. In DNA, the CDR3 is TGTGCCAGCAGCGTAGGAGTTAGCGGGGGTCGTAACATTCAGTACTTC. The J gene is TRBJ2-4, the V gene TRBV9, with TRBD2 identical over 9 bases. The V segment lost 0 bases and the J segment 7 bases; nucleotides outside the gene matches: 8. Per the germline V gene, CDR1 is SGDLS and CDR2 is YYNGEE. This CDR3 is built from 16 residues.

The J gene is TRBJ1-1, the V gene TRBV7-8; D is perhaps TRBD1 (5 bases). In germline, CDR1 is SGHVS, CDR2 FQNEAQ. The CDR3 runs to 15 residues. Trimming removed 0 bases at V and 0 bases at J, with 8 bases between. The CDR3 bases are TGTGCCAGCAGCTTAGCGGTGGGGGTGAACACTGAAGCTTTCTTT. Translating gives CASSLAVGVNTEAFF. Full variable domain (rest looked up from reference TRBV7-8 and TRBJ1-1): GAGVSQSPRYKVAKRGQDVALRCDPISGHVSLFWYQQALGQGPEFLTYFQNEAQLDKSGLPSDRFFAERPEGSVSTLKIQRTQQEDSAVYLCASSLAVGVNTEAFFGQGTRLTVV.

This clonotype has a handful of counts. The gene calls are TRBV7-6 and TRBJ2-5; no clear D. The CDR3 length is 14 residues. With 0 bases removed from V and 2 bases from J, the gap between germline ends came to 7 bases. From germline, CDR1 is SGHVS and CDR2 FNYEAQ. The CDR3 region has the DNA TGTGCCAGCAGCTTAGCGCCGGGTCAAGAGACCCAGTACTTC. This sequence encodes CASSLAPGQETQYF. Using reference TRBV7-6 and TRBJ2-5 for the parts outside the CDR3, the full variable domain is GAGVSQSPRYKVTKRGQDVALRCDPISGHVSLYWYRQALGQGPEFLTYFNYEAQQDKSGLPNDRFSAERPEGSISTLTIQRTEQRDSAMYRCASSLAPGQETQYFGPGTRLLVL.

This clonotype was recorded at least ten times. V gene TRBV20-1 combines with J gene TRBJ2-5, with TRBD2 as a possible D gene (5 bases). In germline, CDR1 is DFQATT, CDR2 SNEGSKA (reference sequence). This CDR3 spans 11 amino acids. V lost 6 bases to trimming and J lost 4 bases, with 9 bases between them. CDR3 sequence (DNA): TGCAGTGCCTCCGAGGGAGAGACCCAGTACTTC. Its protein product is CSASEGETQYF.

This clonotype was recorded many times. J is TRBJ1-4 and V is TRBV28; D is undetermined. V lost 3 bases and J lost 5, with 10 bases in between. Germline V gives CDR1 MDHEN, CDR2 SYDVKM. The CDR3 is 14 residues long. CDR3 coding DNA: TGTGCCAGCAGTTTCGACTCTGGCAATGAAAAACTGTTTTTT. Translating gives CASSFDSGNEKLFF.

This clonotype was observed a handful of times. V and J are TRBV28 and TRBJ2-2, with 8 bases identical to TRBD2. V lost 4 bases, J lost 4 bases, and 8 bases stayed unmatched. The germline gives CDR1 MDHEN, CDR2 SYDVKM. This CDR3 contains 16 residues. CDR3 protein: CASSSYPGGATGELFF. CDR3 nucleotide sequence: TGTGCCAGCAGTTCTTACCCCGGGGGGGCCACCGGGGAGCTGTTTTTT.

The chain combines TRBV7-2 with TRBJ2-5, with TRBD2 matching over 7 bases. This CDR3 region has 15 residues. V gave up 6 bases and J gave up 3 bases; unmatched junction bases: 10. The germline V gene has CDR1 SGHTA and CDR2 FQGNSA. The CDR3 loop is CASSYGQSGKETQYF. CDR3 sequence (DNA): TGTGCCAGCAGTTATGGCCAAAGCGGGAAAGAGACCCAGTACTTC. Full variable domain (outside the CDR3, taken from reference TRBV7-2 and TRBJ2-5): GAGVSQSPSNKVTEKGKDVELRCDPISGHTALYWYRQSLGQGLEFLIYFQGNSAPDKSGLPSDRFSAERTGGSVSTLTIQRTQQEDSAVYLCASSYGQSGKETQYFGPGTRLLVL.